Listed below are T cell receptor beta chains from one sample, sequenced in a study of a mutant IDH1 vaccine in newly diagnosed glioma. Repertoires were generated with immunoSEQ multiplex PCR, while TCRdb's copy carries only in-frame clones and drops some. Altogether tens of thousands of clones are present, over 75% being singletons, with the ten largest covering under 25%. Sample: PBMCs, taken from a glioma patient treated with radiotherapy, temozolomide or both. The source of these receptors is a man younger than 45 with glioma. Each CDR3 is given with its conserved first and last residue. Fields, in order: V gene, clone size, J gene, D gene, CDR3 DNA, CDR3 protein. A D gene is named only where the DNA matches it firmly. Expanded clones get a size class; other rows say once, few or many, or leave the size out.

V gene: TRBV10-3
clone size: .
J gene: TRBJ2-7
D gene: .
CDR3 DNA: TGTGCCATCAGCCGGACCGCCGTTGAAACCTACGAGCAGTACTTC
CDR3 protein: CAISRTAVETYEQYF

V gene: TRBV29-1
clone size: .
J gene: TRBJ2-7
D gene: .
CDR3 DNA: TGCAGCGTTGAACAGGGTTACGAGCAGTACTTC
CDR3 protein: CSVEQGYEQYF

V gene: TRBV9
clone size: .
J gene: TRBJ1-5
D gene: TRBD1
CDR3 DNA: TGTGCCAGCAGCGTGGGTCAGGGGGGTTTTCAGCCCCAGCATTTT
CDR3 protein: CASSVGQGGFQPQHF

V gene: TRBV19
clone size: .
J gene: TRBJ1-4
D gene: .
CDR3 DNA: TGTGCCAGTAATCCTCCTTCGGGGAAAGCAGCAACTAATGAAAAACTGTTTTTT
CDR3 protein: CASNPPSGKAATNEKLFF

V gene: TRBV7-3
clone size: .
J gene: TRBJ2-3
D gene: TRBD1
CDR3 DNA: TGTGCCAGCAGCTTAAGCTGGGGACAGGGGGACCCCAACACAGATACGCAGTATTTT
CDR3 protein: CASSLSWGQGDPNTDTQYF

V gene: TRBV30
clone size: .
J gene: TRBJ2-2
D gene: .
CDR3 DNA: TGTGCCTGGAGTGTACAGACCCCCGGGCCGCTGTTTTTT
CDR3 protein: CAWSVQTPGPLFF

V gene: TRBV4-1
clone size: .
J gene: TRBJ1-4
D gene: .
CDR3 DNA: TGCGCCAGCAGCCACGCAACCAGGGGTGGGGATGAAAAACTGTTTTTT
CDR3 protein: CASSHATRGGDEKLFF

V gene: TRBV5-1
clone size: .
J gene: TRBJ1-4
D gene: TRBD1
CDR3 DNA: TGCGCCAGCAGTCCAGGGGGCGGCGCAACTAATGAAAAACTGTTTTTT
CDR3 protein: CASSPGGGATNEKLFF

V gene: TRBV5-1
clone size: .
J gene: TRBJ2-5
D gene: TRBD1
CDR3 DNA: TGCGCCAGCAGCCTGCAAGGACAGGGACAAGAGACCCAGTACTTC
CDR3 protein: CASSLQGQGQETQYF

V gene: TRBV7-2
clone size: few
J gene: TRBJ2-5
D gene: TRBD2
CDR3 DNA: TGTGCCAGCAGCTTAGGGACTAGCGAGAGGTACCAAGAGACCCAGTACTTC
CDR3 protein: CASSLGTSERYQETQYF

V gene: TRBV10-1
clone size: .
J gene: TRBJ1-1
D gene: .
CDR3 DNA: TGCGCCAGCAGTGCAGAGCCGGTGGCCACTGAAGCTTTCTTT
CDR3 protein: CASSAEPVATEAFF

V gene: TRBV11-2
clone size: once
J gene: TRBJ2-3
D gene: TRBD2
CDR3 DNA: TGTGCCAGCAGCCCACGGGGGGGGGCAGATACGCAGTATTTT
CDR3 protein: CASSPRGGADTQYF

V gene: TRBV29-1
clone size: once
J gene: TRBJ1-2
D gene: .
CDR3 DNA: TGCAGCGTTGCGGGGTTGGCAGGCTCTCGGGGTAACTATGGCTACACCTTC
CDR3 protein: CSVAGLAGSRGNYGYTF

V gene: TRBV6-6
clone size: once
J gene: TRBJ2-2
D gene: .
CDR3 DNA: TGTGCCAGCAGTTCCTTGAACGGGGAGCTGTTTTTT
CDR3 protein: CASSSLNGELFF

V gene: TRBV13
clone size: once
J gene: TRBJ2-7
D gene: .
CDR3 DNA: TGTGCCAGCAGCTTAGGTGGACACAGGGAGGACGACGAGCAGTACTTC
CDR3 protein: CASSLGGHREDDEQYF

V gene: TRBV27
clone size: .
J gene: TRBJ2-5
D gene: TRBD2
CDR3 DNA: TGTGCCAGCAGTTTGCTTGGGGGAGGGGAGACCCAGTACTTC
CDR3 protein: CASSLLGGGETQYF

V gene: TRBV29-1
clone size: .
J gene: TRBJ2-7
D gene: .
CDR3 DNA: TGCAGCGTTGAGACAGACTACGAGCAGTACTTC
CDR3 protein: CSVETDYEQYF

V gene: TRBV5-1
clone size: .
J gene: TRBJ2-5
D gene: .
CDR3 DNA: TGCGCCAGCAGCTTGTCCTCCGAGACCCAGTACTTC
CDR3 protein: CASSLSSETQYF

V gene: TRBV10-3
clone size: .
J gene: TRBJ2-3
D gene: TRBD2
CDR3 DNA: TGTGCCATCAGCCTTAGCGGGAGCGAGGATACGCAGTATTTT
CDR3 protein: CAISLSGSEDTQYF

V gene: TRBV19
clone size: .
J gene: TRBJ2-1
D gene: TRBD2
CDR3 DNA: TGTGCCAGTCAGGCGCCGCGGGGGGGCAATGAGCAGTTCTTC
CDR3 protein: CASQAPRGGNEQFF

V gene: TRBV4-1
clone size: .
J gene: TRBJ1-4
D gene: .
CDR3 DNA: TGCGCCAGCAGCCAAGATGGGGAGACGTTAAATGAAAAACTGTTTTTT
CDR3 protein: CASSQDGETLNEKLFF

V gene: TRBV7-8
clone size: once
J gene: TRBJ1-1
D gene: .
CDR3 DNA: TGTGCCAGCAGCTTATATCAGGGACTGAACACTGAAGCTTTCTTT
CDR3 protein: CASSLYQGLNTEAFF

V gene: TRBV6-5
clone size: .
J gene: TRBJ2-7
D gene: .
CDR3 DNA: TGTGCCAGCAGAGTAGGCGACTACGAGCAGTACTTC
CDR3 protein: CASRVGDYEQYF

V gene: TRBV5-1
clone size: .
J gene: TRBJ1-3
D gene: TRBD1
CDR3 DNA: TGCGCCAGCAGCCCGGGACAGGACTCTGGAAACACCATATATTTT
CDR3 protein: CASSPGQDSGNTIYF

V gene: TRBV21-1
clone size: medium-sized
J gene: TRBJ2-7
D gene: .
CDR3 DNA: TGTGCCAGTTCAAAACAGGGTCTAGGCGAGCAGTACTTC
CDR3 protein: CASSKQGLGEQYF

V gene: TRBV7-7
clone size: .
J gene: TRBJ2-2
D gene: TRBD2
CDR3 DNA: TGTGCCAGCAGCCCAGGACTAGCGGGGAGTACCGGGGAGCTGTTTTTT
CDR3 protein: CASSPGLAGSTGELFF

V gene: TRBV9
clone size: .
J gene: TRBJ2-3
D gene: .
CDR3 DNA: TGTGCCAGCAGCGTAGTTGGAGGTCGAGATACGCAGTATTTT
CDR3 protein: CASSVVGGRDTQYF

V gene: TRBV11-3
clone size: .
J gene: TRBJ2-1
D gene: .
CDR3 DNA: TGTGCCAGCAGCTTTGACGCTCGGAATGAGCAGTTCTTC
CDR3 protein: CASSFDARNEQFF

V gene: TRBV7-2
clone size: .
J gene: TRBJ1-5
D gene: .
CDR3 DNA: TGTGCCAGCAGCTTAGGCTGGGTCAGCGGTCAGCCCCAGCATTTT
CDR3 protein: CASSLGWVSGQPQHF

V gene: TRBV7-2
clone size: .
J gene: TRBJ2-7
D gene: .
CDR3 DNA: TGTGCCAGCAGCTTTCGGCCAGGGGCCTACGAGCAGTACTTC
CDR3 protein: CASSFRPGAYEQYF

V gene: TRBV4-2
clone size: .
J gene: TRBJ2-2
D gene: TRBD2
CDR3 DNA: TGTGCCAGCAGCCAACGACTAGCAGTCCCCACCGGGGAGCTGTTTTTT
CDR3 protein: CASSQRLAVPTGELFF

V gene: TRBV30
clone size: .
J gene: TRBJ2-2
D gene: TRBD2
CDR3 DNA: TGTGCCTGGAGGAGCGGGGGGGTTAACACCGGGGAGCTGTTTTTT
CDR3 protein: CAWRSGGVNTGELFF

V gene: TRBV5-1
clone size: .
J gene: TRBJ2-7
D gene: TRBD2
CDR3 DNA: TGCGCCAGCAGCTTAAACCCTGGGACTAGCGGGAGGGGTGCCTCCTACGAGCAGTACTTC
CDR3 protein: CASSLNPGTSGRGASYEQYF

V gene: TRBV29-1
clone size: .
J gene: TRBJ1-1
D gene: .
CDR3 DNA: TGCAGCGTTGAAGATCCGGGGGGCCTCGCTGAAGCTTTCTTT
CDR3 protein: CSVEDPGGLAEAFF

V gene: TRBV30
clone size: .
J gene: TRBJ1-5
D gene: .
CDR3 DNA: TGTGCCTGGAGTGTCTTAGACAGCAATCAGCCCCAGCATTTT
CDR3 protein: CAWSVLDSNQPQHF

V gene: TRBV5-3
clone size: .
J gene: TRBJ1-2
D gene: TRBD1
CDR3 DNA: TGTGCCAGAAGCTCGGACAGGGTTGATGGCTACACCTTC
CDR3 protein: CARSSDRVDGYTF

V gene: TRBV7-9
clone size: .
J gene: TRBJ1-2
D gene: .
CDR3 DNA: TGTGCCAGCACTACAATCAACCATTATGGCTACACCTTC
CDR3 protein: CASTTINHYGYTF